These T cell receptor beta chains were read from a single sample in a study of low-dose radiotherapy and immunotherapy resistance in tumors. One entry per CDR3 protein results from TCRdb running MiXCR on the reads. The sample yields 65,000 to 100,000 distinct CDR3 sequences, around 17% seen once. The sequencing used PBMCs, collected before treatment. These receptors were collected from a male donor with prostate cancer. Each CDR3 is given with its conserved first and last residue. Each record gives: J gene, V gene, clone size, D gene, CDR3 protein, CDR3 DNA. D genes are given only for firm matches. Size tells how often a clone was seen (once, few, many) or the class of an expanded clone, and some rows leave it out.

J gene: TRBJ1-4
V gene: TRBV19
clone size: many
D gene: .
CDR3 protein: CASTRPGATNEKLFF
CDR3 DNA: TGTGCCAGTACCCGTCCAGGTGCAACTAATGAAAAACTGTTTTTT

J gene: TRBJ2-1
V gene: TRBV15
clone size: many
D gene: TRBD2
CDR3 protein: CATSGTSGDNEQFF
CDR3 DNA: TGTGCCACCAGCGGAACTAGCGGCGACAATGAGCAGTTCTTC

J gene: TRBJ2-3
V gene: TRBV5-6
clone size: .
D gene: .
CDR3 protein: CASSRSHGDTQYF
CDR3 DNA: TGTGCCAGCAGCCGATCACACGGAGATACGCAGTATTTT

J gene: TRBJ2-3
V gene: TRBV9
clone size: many
D gene: .
CDR3 protein: CAGSVTWTYTDTQYF
CDR3 DNA: TGTGCCGGCAGCGTGACCTGGACTTACACAGATACGCAGTATTTT

J gene: TRBJ2-1
V gene: TRBV5-1
clone size: many
D gene: TRBD2
CDR3 protein: CASSLSGTSGGPGSYNEQFF
CDR3 DNA: TGCGCCAGCAGCTTGTCGGGGACTAGCGGGGGGCCTGGCTCCTACAATGAGCAGTTCTTC

J gene: TRBJ2-7
V gene: TRBV5-1
clone size: many
D gene: TRBD2
CDR3 protein: CASSLVSGATYEQYF
CDR3 DNA: TGCGCCAGCAGCTTGGTTAGCGGGGCTACCTACGAGCAGTACTTC

J gene: TRBJ1-4
V gene: TRBV9
clone size: many
D gene: TRBD1
CDR3 protein: CASSVDRGLGEKLFF
CDR3 DNA: TGTGCCAGCAGCGTAGACAGGGGGCTCGGTGAAAAACTGTTTTTT

J gene: TRBJ2-6
V gene: TRBV6-2/TRBV6-3
clone size: many
D gene: .
CDR3 protein: CASRFPGANVLTF
CDR3 DNA: TGTGCCAGCAGATTCCCTGGGGCCAACGTCCTGACTTTC

J gene: TRBJ2-7
V gene: TRBV29-1
clone size: few
D gene: TRBD2
CDR3 protein: CSVEDGSGGPNEQYF
CDR3 DNA: TGCAGCGTTGAAGACGGATCGGGGGGGCCTAACGAGCAGTACTTC

J gene: TRBJ2-7
V gene: TRBV20-1
clone size: many
D gene: TRBD1
CDR3 protein: CSASDRGPSYEQYF
CDR3 DNA: TGCAGTGCTTCGGACAGGGGGCCCTCCTACGAGCAGTACTTC

J gene: TRBJ1-5
V gene: TRBV27
clone size: .
D gene: .
CDR3 protein: CASSSAESNQPQHF
CDR3 DNA: TGTGCCAGCAGTTCGGCAGAGAGCAATCAGCCCCAGCATTTT

J gene: TRBJ1-4
V gene: TRBV6-2/TRBV6-3
clone size: many
D gene: .
CDR3 protein: CASTTSAGVGKLFF
CDR3 DNA: TGTGCCAGCACCACATCGGCGGGGGTAGGAAAACTGTTTTTT

J gene: TRBJ2-3
V gene: TRBV20-1
clone size: many
D gene: .
CDR3 protein: CSAGRRDAQPDTQYF
CDR3 DNA: TGCAGTGCGGGAAGGCGGGACGCTCAACCAGATACGCAGTATTTT

J gene: TRBJ2-1
V gene: TRBV6-2/TRBV6-3
clone size: many
D gene: TRBD2
CDR3 protein: CASKRGLAGAYYNEQFF
CDR3 DNA: TGTGCCTCAAAAAGGGGACTAGCGGGGGCCTATTACAATGAGCAGTTCTTC

J gene: TRBJ2-5
V gene: TRBV20-1
clone size: many
D gene: TRBD2
CDR3 protein: CSAPQGTSGAQETQYF
CDR3 DNA: TGCAGTGCTCCCCAGGGGACTAGCGGGGCACAAGAGACCCAGTACTTC